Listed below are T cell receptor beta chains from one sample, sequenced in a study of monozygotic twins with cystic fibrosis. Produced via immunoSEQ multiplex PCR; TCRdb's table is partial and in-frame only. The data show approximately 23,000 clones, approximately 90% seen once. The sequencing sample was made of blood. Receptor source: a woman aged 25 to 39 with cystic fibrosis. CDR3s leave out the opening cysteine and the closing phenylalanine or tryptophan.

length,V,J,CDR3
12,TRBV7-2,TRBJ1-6,ASSLGAGGSPLH
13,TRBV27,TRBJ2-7,ASSLSGQGSYEQY
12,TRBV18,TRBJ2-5,ASSVTSGGETQY
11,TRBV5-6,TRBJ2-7,ARLNSLAYEQY
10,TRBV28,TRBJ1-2,ASTFDNYGYT
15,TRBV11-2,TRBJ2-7,ASSYGSGGPSSYEQY
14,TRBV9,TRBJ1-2,ASSFGTGYIDYGYT
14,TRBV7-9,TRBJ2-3,ASSLIAGGPTDTQY
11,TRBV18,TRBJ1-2,ASSPGWRDGYT
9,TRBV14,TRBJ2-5,ASSQEQTQY
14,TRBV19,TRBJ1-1,ASILSASRGITEAF
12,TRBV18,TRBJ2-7,ASSSSGGPYEQY
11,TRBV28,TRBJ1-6,ASTSAGSSPLH
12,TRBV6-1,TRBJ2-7,ASTGGRATYEQY
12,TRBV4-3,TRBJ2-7,ASSQASGSYEQY
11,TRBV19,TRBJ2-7,ASSTAGGYEQY
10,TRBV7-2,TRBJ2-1,ASSLFGNEQF
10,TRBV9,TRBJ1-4,ASSSTNEKLF
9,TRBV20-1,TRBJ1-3,SARGGNTIY
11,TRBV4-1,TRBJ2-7,ASSPKGSYEQY
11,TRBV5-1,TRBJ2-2,ASRTGRAGELF
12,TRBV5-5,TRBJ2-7,ASSSPGPFNEQY
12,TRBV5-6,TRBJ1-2,ASISGDRGHGYT
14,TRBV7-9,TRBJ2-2,ASSLGRGRNTGELF
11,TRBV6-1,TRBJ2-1,ASRFGQYNEQF
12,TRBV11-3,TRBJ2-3,ASSPQGSTDTQY
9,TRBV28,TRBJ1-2,ASSDRYSYT
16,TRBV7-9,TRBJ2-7,ASSRDRRFTWQSYEQY
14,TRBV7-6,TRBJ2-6,ASSLYSRSGANVLT
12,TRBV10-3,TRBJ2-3,AASGTDFTDTQY
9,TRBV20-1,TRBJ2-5,SANGGETQY
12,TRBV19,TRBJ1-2,ASTGQGWNYGYT
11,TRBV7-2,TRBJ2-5,ASSFRQGGTQY
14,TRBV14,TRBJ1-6,ASSALRGSYNSPLH
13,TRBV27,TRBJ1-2,ASSLSRTGIYGYT
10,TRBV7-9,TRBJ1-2,ASSLDTYGYT
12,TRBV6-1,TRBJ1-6,ASSIGTEGSPLH
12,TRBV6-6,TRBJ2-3,ASRKRGSTDTQY
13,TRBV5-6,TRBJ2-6,ASSGGAGGANVLT
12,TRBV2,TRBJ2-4,ANLADGGKNIQY
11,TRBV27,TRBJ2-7,ASSFQGLYEQY
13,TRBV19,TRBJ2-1,ASSIFGRGHYEQF
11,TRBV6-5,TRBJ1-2,ASSQQGRGGYT
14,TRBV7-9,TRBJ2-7,ASSGWTGDDFYEQY
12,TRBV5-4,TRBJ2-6,ASSLDAGANVLT
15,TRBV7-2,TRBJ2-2,ASSSYLPGDPTGELF
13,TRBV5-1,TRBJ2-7,ASSLSRTTPWEQY
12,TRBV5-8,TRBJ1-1,ASSARGKNTEAF
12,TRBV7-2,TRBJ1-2,ASSPPGDLGGYT
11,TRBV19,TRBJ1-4,ASSRGQWEKLF
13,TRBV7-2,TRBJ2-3,ASSLVVTSGDTQY
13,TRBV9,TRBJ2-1,ASSVESGTDNEQF
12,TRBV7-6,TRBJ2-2,ASSLESFGGELF
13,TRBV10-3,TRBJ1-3,AISEEGTSGNTIY
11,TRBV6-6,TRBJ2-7,ASSYRPTYEQY